Given below is one T cell receptor beta chain in context. Germline assignment: CDR1 MNHNY and CDR2 SVGAGI (reference sequence). V lost 8 bases and J 2 bases, leaving 16 bases between the germline ends. The CDR3 contains 15 residues. In the study's own analysis: Reference gene primer amplification yielded estimated nucleated cell counts. The data were produced by immunoSEQ multiplex PCR, yet TCRdb's version contains in-frame clones alone and is incomplete. Clone size and V and J calls were adopted from that table, with D and trimming inferred from the DNA. The table has some 150,000 clones, around 81% seen once; the top ten hold more than 1.5%. The data were taken from a study of blood T cell repertoires in COVID-19. Study summary: Specimens from acute and convalescent COVID-19 originated in the United States, Italy and Spain.

The sequence came from a human donor in a cohort sampled during active COVID-19. V is TRBV6-6 and J is TRBJ1-5; no clear D gene. The source material was peripheral blood. The CDR3 protein is CASGVESGGNQPQHF. CDR3 nucleotide sequence: TGTGCCAGCGGAGTGGAAAGCGGAGGCAATCAGCCCCAGCATTTT.